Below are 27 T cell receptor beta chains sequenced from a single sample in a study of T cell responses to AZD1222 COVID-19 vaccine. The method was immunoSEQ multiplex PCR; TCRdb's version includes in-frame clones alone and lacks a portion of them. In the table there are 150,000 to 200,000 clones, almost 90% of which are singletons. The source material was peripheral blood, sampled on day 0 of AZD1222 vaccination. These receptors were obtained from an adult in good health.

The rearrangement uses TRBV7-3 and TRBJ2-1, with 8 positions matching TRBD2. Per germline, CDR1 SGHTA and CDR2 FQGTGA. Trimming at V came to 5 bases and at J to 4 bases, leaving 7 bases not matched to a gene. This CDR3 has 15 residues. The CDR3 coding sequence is TGTGCCAGCAGCCCCGCCAGCGGGGGTTACAATGAGCAGTTCTTC. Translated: CASSPASGGYNEQFF.

The chain's CDR3 is CSVSTGSYEQYF. The CDR3 DNA follows: TGCAGCGTCTCGACAGGGTCCTACGAGCAGTACTTC. The chain is built from TRBV29-1 and TRBJ2-7, with TRBD1 matching 7 bases. Trimming cost V 6 bases and J 1 base; bases outside gene matches: 3. This CDR3 has 12 residues. Germline lookup yields CDR1 SQVTM and CDR2 ANQGSEA.

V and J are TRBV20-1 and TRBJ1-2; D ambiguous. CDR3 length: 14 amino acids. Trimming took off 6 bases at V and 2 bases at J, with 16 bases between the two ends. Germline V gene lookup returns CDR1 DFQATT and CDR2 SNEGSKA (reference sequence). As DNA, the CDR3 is TGCAGTGCGAGTAGAGCCGGATCGAACTATGGCTACACCTTC. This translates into CSASRAGSNYGYTF.

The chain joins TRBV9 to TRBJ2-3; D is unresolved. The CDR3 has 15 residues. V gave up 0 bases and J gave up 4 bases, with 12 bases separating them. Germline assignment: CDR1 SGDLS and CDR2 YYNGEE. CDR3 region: CASSVDLGVADTQYF. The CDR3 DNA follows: TGTGCCAGCAGCGTAGATCTCGGTGTGGCAGATACGCAGTATTTT.

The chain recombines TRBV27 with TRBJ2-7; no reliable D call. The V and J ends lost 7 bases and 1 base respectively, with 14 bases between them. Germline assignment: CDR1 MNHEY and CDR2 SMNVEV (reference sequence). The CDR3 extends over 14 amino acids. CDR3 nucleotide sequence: TGTGCCAGCACCCTAAGGGCCGCTTCCTACGAGCAGTACTTC. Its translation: CASTLRAASYEQYF.

The CDR3 DNA is TGTGCCAGCAGCTTCCCCGCCAGGGTGTATGGCTACACCTTC. It translates to CASSFPARVYGYTF. The gene calls are TRBV7-9 and TRBJ1-2, with a tentative D call TRBD1 (5 bases). Trimming pared 3 bases from V and 5 bases from J, leaving 13 bases between. This CDR3 region has 14 residues. From germline, CDR1 is SEHNR and CDR2 FQNEAQ (reference sequence).

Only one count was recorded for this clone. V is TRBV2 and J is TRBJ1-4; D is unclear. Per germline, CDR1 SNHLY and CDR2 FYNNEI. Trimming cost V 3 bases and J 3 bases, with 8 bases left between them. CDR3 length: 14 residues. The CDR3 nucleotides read TGTGCCAGCAGTGAGCAAATCCCTAATGAAAAACTGTTTTTT. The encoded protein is CASSEQIPNEKLFF.

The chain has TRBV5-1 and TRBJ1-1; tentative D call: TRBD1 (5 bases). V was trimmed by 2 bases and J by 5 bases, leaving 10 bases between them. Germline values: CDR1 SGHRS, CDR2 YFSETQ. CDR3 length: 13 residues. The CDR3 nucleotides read TGCGCCAGCAGCTTCAGGGTAGAGACTGAAGCTTTCTTT. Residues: CASSFRVETEAFF.

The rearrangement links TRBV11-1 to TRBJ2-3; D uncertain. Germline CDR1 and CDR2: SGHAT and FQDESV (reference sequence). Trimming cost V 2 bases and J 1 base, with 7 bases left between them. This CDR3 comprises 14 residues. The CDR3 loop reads CASSLSLGTDTQYF. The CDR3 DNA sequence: TGTGCCAGCAGCTTAAGTCTGGGCACAGATACGCAGTATTTT.

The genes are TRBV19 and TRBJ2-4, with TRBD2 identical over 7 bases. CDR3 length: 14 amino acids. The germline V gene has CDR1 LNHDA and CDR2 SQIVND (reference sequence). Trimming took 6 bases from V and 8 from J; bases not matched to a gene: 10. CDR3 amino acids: CASSLGRDYDIQYF. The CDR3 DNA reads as TGTGCCAGTAGCCTAGGGAGGGACTATGACATTCAGTACTTC.

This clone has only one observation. CDR3 region: CASSLRVNQPQHF. CDR3 coding DNA: TGCGCCAGCAGCCTCAGGGTCAATCAGCCCCAGCATTTT. The chain uses TRBV4-1 and TRBJ1-5; tentative D call: TRBD1 (5 bases). Germline lookup yields CDR1 MGHRA and CDR2 YSYEKL. The CDR3 contains 13 residues. The V gene lost 4 bases and the J gene lost 3 bases, with 7 bases spanning the gap.

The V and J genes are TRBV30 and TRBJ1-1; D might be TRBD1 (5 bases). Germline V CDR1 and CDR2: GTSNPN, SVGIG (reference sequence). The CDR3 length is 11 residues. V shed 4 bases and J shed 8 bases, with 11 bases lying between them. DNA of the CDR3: TGTGCCTGGACTCGACAGTGGGAAGCTTTCTTT. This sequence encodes CAWTRQWEAFF. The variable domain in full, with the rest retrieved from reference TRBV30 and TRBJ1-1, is SQTIHQWPATLVQPVGSPLSLECTVEGTSNPNLYWYRQAAGRGLQLLFYSVGIGQISSEVPQNLSASRPQDRQFILSSKKLLLSDSGFYLCAWTRQWEAFFGQGTRLTVV.

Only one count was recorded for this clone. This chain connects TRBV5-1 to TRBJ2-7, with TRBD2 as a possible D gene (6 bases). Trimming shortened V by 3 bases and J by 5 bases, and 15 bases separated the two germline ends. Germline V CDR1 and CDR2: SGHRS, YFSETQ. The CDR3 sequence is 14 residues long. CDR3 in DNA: TGCGCCAGCAGCTGGGGACTCAGGGACGACGAGCAGTACTTC. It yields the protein CASSWGLRDDEQYF.

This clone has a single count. The CDR3 spells CASSQDPPGIQAFF. The DNA of the CDR3 is TGCGCCAGCAGCCAAGACCCCCCGGGTATTCAAGCTTTCTTT. V and J are TRBV4-3 and TRBJ1-1; unclear D gene. The CDR3 is made up of 14 amino acids. V shed 0 bases and J shed 9 bases, with 14 bases lying between them. From germline, CDR1 is LGHNA and CDR2 YSLEER.

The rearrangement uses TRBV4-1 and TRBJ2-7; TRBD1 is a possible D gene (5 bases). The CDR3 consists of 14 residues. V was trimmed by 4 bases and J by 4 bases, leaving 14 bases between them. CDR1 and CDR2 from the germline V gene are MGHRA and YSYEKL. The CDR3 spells CASSPPNGAYEQYF. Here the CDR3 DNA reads TGCGCCAGCAGCCCGCCCAATGGGGCGTACGAGCAGTACTTC.

CDR3 in DNA: TGTGCCATCAGTGAGTCCGGGAGAGCGATCACCGGGGAGCTGTTTTTT. Translating gives CAISESGRAITGELFF. The rearrangement uses TRBV10-3 and TRBJ2-2; possibly TRBD2 for D (6 bases). CDR1 is ENHRY and CDR2 is SYGVKD in the germline V gene. This CDR3 spans 16 amino acids. V was trimmed by 0 bases and J by 4 bases, leaving 12 bases between them.

DNA for the CDR3: TGTGCCAGTAGTGAACAGGGGAGTCAGCCCCAGCATTTT. Translation gives CASSEQGSQPQHF. The chain carries TRBV19 and TRBJ1-5; 7 bases match TRBD1. Germline V gene lookup returns CDR1 LNHDA and CDR2 SQIVND (reference sequence). J was trimmed by 6 bases and V by 5 bases; bases with no gene match: 4. This CDR3 is 13 amino acids long. Looking up the rest from reference TRBV19 and TRBJ1-5 gives the full variable domain: DGGITQSPKYLFRKEGQNVTLSCEQNLNHDAMYWYRQDPGQGLRLIYYSQIVNDFQKGDIAEGYSVSREKKESFPLTVTSAQKNPTAFYLCASSEQGSQPQHFGDGTRLSIL.

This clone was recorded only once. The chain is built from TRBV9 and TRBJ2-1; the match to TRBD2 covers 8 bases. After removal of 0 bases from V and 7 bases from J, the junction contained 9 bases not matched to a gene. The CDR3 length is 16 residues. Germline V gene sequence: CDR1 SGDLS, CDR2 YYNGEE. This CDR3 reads CASSVAGGRSENEQFF. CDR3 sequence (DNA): TGTGCCAGCAGCGTAGCGGGGGGGCGATCGGAGAATGAGCAGTTCTTC.

Written as DNA, the CDR3 is TGTGCCAGCAGCCGGGACAGGGGAGACCAAGAGACCCAGTACTTC. Encoded protein: CASSRDRGDQETQYF. This rearrangement joins TRBV2 to TRBJ2-5; 10 bases are a match to TRBD1. This CDR3 contains 15 residues. The germline gives CDR1 SNHLY, CDR2 FYNNEI. V lost 6 bases and J lost 0; bases outside the gene matches: 4.

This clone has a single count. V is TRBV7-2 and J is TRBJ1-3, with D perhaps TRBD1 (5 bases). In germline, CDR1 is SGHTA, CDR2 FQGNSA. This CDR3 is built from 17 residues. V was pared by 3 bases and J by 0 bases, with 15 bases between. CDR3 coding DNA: TGTGCCAGCAGCTTGGGCGCCGGGGCTGCCTCTGGAAACACCATATATTTT. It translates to CASSLGAGAASGNTIYF.

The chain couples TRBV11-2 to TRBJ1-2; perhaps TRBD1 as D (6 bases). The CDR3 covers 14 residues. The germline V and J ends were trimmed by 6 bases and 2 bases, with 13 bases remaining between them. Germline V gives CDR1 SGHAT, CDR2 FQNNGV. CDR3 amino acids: CASREAGTNYGYTF. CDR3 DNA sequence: TGTGCCAGCAGGGAGGCCGGGACAAACTATGGCTACACCTTC.

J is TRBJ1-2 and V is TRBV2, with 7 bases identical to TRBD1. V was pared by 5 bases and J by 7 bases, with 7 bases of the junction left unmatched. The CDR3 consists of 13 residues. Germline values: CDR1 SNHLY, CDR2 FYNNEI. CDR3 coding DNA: TGTGCCAGCAGTTTCGACAGGGTCGGTGGCTACACCTTC. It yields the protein CASSFDRVGGYTF.

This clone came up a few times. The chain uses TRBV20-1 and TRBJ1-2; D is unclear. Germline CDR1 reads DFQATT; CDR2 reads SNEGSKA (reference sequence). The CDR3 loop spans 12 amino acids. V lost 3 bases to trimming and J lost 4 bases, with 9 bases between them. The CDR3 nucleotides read TGCAGTGCTAGTGAAAGATTCTATGGCTACACCTTC. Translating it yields CSASERFYGYTF.

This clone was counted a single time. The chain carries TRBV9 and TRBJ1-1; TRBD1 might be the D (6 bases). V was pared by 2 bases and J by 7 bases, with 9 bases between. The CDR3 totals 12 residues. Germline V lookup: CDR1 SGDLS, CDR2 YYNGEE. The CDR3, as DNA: TGTGCCAGCAGCGTTGGGGGCGGTGAAGCTTTCTTT. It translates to CASSVGGGEAFF. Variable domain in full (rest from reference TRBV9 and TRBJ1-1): DSGVTQTPKHLITATGQRVTLRCSPRSGDLSVYWYQQSLDQGLQFLIQYYNGEERAKGNILERFSAQQFPDLHSELNLSSLELGDSALYFCASSVGGGEAFFGQGTRLTVV.

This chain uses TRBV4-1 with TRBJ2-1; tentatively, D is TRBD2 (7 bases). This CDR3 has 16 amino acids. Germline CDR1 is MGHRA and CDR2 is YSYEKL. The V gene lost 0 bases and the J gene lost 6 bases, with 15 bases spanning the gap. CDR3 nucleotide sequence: TGCGCCAGCAGCCAAGAGGGGGGGCCTGGGGCCAATGAGCAGTTCTTC. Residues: CASSQEGGPGANEQFF.

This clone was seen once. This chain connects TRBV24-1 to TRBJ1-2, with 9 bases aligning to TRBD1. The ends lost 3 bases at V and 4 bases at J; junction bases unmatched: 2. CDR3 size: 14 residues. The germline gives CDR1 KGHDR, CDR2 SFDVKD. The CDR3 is CATSDRTGVYGYTF. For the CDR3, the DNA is TGTGCCACCAGTGATAGGACAGGGGTCTATGGCTACACCTTC.

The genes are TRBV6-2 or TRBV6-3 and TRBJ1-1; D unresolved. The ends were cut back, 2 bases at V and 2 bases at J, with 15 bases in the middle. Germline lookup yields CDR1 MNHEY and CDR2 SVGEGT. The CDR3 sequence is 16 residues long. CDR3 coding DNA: TGTGCCAGCAGTTACGGTTTTTGGCGAACTAACACTGAAGCTTTCTTT. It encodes CASSYGFWRTNTEAFF.